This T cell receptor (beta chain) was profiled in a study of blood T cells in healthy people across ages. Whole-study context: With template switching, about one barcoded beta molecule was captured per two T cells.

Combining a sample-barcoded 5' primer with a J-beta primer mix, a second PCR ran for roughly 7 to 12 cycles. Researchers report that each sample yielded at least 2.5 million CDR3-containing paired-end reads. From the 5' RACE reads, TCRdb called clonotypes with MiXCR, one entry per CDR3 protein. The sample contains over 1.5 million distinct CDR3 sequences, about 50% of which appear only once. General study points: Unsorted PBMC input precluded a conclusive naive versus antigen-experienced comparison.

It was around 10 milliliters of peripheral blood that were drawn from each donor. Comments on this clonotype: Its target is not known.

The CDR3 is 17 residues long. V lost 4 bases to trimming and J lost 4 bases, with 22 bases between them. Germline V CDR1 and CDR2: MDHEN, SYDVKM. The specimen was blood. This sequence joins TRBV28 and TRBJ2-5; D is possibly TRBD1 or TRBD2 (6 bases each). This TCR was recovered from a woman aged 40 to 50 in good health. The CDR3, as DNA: TGTGCCAGCAGTTCGATGAGGGGGGCGCTCTCCGGAGAGACCCAGTACTTC. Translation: CASSSMRGALSGETQYF.